These 20 T cell receptor beta chains were sequenced from one sample in a study of T-cell reconstitution after alpha-beta-depleted transplantation in children. The authors prepared the TCRbeta library with unique molecular identifiers. TCRdb passed the PCR reads through MiXCR, listing each CDR3 protein once. Among just under 350,000 distinct CDR3 sequences listed, around 15% were seen once. The sample was PBMCs, mostly from graft donor cells, taken 360 days after TCRalphabeta/CD19-depleted stem cell transplant. Receptors originate from a male patient aged 2 to 9 who had a stem cell transplant for acute lymphoblastic leukemia, so the T cells may come from the graft donor.

This clonotype has just a few counts. The chain carries TRBV12-3 or TRBV12-4 and TRBJ1-2, with D possibly TRBD1 on 5 matching bases. V was pared by 7 bases and J by 4 bases, with 7 bases between. The CDR3 contains 11 residues. The CDR3 loop is CASKTAYGYTF. Written as DNA, the CDR3 is TGTGCCAGCAAGACAGCCTATGGCTACACCTTC.

This clonotype was seen only a few times. The chain couples TRBV18 to TRBJ1-1; no clear D gene. Trimming left V 2 bases short and J 1 base short, with 8 bases between. Germline V lookup: CDR1 KGHSH, CDR2 LQKENI. The CDR3 is made up of 14 amino acids. The chain's CDR3 is CASSPTPGNTEAFF. The CDR3 DNA sequence: TGTGCCAGCTCACCAACTCCAGGGAACACTGAAGCTTTCTTT.

This rearrangement joins TRBV12-3 or TRBV12-4 to TRBJ2-7; D is tentatively TRBD1 or TRBD2 (6 bases each). CDR3 length equals 13 residues. Trimming took off 4 bases at V and 3 bases at J, with 10 bases between the two ends. The CDR3 spells CASSSKGGYEQYF. The CDR3 DNA is TGTGCCAGCAGTTCTAAGGGGGGCTACGAGCAGTACTTC.

This chain connects TRBV4-2 to TRBJ2-7; 8 nucleotides match TRBD2. This CDR3 spans 15 amino acids. Germline CDR1 reads LGHNA; CDR2 reads YNFKEQ. V dropped 0 bases and J dropped 7; count of bases not matched to a gene: 8. CDR3 bases: TGTGCCAGCAGCCAAGATCCAGCGGGAGACTTGGAGCAGTACTTC. The encoded protein is CASSQDPAGDLEQYF.

This clonotype was seen a few times. The gene calls are TRBV27 and TRBJ2-7; tentatively, D is TRBD2 (6 bases). This CDR3 is built from 13 residues. Germline values: CDR1 MNHEY, CDR2 SMNVEV (reference sequence). V shed 8 bases and J shed 7 bases, with 18 bases lying between them. CDR3 DNA: TGTGCCAGCGGCATCCGCCGGGGGTCTGAGCAGTACTTC. Its protein product is CASGIRRGSEQYF.

This clonotype was seen repeatedly, ten times or more. The gene calls are TRBV5-1 and TRBJ2-2; D remains ambiguous. Trimming removed 5 bases from V and 5 bases from J, with 13 bases in between. The CDR3 runs to 14 residues. Germline assignment: CDR1 SGHRS and CDR2 YFSETQ. This CDR3 reads CASRYDSFTGELFF. CDR3 bases: TGCGCCAGCAGATATGACTCCTTTACCGGGGAGCTGTTTTTT.

This clonotype turned up a few times. The chain couples TRBV5-1 to TRBJ2-2; D is perhaps TRBD2 (5 bases). Germline CDR1 reads SGHRS; CDR2 reads YFSETQ. The CDR3 runs 14 residues. V was clipped by 0 bases and J by 6 bases, with 9 bases between them. The CDR3 DNA reads as TGCGCCAGCAGCTTGGTTTTGAGGGCCGGGGAGCTGTTTTTT. Translation: CASSLVLRAGELFF.

Here the CDR3 reads CASSFTRARTSGLYEQYF. In DNA, the CDR3 is TGTGCCAGCAGCTTTACCCGAGCCCGGACTAGCGGGCTCTACGAGCAGTACTTC. The V gene is TRBV11-2, the J gene TRBJ2-7; 11 bases fit TRBD2. The germline gives CDR1 SGHAT, CDR2 FQNNGV. The CDR3 has 18 residues. V shed 3 bases, J shed 3 bases, and the junction held 13 bases outside the gene matches.

The gene calls are TRBV4-3 and TRBJ2-7, with a weak D call TRBD2 (6 bases). CDR3 length: 16 amino acids. Trimming cost V 0 bases and J 2 bases, with 14 bases left between them. The germline gives CDR1 LGHNA, CDR2 YSLEER. In nucleotides, the CDR3 is TGCGCCAGCAGCCAAGATTCCGGTAGCGGAGCCTACGAGCAGTACTTC. Translating gives CASSQDSGSGAYEQYF.

This clonotype was seen repeatedly, ten times or more. The chain carries TRBV4-3 and TRBJ2-3, with unresolved D. The CDR3 runs 14 residues. Trimming took 1 base from V and 6 from J, leaving 11 bases between them. Germline CDR1 and CDR2: LGHNA and YSLEER. CDR3 in amino acids: CASSQAVGLDTQYF. As DNA, the CDR3 is TGCGCCAGCAGCCAAGCAGTAGGGCTGGATACGCAGTATTTT.

The rearrangement links TRBV20-1 to TRBJ2-1; 8 positions match TRBD1. The CDR3 totals 19 residues. J lost 8 bases, V lost 0 bases, and 21 bases had no gene match. Germline CDR1 reads DFQATT; CDR2 reads SNEGSKA (reference sequence). This CDR3 reads CSARDPTGARALKADEQFF. The CDR3 nucleotides are TGCAGTGCTAGAGATCCGACAGGGGCTAGAGCCTTGAAAGCAGATGAGCAGTTCTTC.

V gene TRBV4-3 combines with J gene TRBJ2-4, with TRBD1 matching over 11 bases. V shed 3 bases, J shed 0 bases, and the junction held 4 bases outside the gene matches. This CDR3 has 17 residues. Per the germline V gene, CDR1 is LGHNA and CDR2 is YSLEER. CDR3 loop: CASSQLGTGGAKNIQYF. In DNA form, the CDR3 reads TGCGCCAGCAGCCAGTTGGGGACAGGGGGAGCCAAAAACATTCAGTACTTC.

This sequence joins TRBV4-3 and TRBJ2-1; 10 bases match TRBD2. In germline, CDR1 is LGHNA, CDR2 YSLEER. CDR3 length equals 16 residues. V lost 3 bases, J lost 3 bases, and 5 bases stayed unmatched. DNA of the CDR3: TGCGCCAGCAGCCACCCCTCTAGCGGGAGCTACAATGAGCAGTTCTTC. It encodes CASSHPSSGSYNEQFF.

The chain carries TRBV7-3 and TRBJ2-5; 7 nucleotides line up with TRBD2. V was pared by 4 bases and J by 1 base, with 3 bases of the junction left unmatched. This CDR3 is built from 14 residues. CDR1 and CDR2 (germline): SGHTA, FQGTGA. CDR3 bases: TGTGCCAGCAGCTCGGGAGGACTCCAAGAGACCCAGTACTTC. The encoded protein is CASSSGGLQETQYF. The variable domain in full, with the rest retrieved from reference TRBV7-3 and TRBJ2-5, is GAGVSQTPSNKVTEKGKYVELRCDPISGHTALYWYRQSLGQGPEFLIYFQGTGAADDSGLPNDRFFAVRPEGSVSTLKIQRTERGDSAVYLCASSSGGLQETQYFGPGTRLLVL.

This clonotype turned up a few times. DNA for the CDR3: TGCGCCAGCAGCTTCGTTGTCGCGGGAGGAACCTACAATGAGCAGTTCTTC. Its translation is CASSFVVAGGTYNEQFF. The chain carries TRBV5-1 and TRBJ2-1, with 8 nucleotides matching TRBD2. The trim removed 2 bases at V and 2 bases at J, leaving 9 bases unmatched. The CDR3 length is 17 residues. Germline V gives CDR1 SGHRS, CDR2 YFSETQ.

This clonotype has a handful of counts. The V and J genes are TRBV12-3 or TRBV12-4 and TRBJ1-5; TRBD1 agrees at 7 bases. The CDR3 is 14 amino acids. After removal of 6 bases from V and 2 bases from J, the junction contained 4 bases not matched to a gene. Here the CDR3 DNA reads TGTGCCAGCAGCCGACAGGGCGGCAATCAGCCCCAGCATTTT. Encoded protein: CASSRQGGNQPQHF.

This clonotype was picked up a small number of times. The chain has TRBV5-5 and TRBJ2-1; 8 bases align to TRBD2. The CDR3 contains 17 residues. CDR1 is SGHKS, CDR2 YYEKEE, per germline (reference sequence). J lost 4 bases, V lost 1 base, and 10 bases had no gene match. In DNA, the CDR3 is TGTGCCAGCAGCTTGTCTAGTGCTAGCGGGTGGTACAATGAGCAGTTCTTC. It is translated as CASSLSSASGWYNEQFF.

The chain links TRBV6-5 to TRBJ1-2; D is perhaps TRBD1 (5 bases). V lost 2 bases to trimming and J lost 5 bases, with 27 bases between them. CDR3 length equals 19 residues. Germline CDR1 MNHEY, CDR2 SVGAGI. CDR3 coding DNA: TGTGCCAGCAGTTACAACCTAGCCTCGCAGGGAGATGTCGGGTATGGCTACACCTTC. Translation gives CASSYNLASQGDVGYGYTF.

This clonotype came up a few times. This chain connects TRBV4-2 to TRBJ2-7; TRBD2 matches at 7 bases. The germline V gene encodes CDR1 LGHNA and CDR2 YNFKEQ. CDR3 length: 14 residues. Germline trimming cut 8 bases from V and 4 bases from J; bases unmatched to any gene: 11. In nucleotides, the CDR3 is TGTGCCAGCGCCCTCGCTGCGGGAGAATACGAGCAGTACTTC. It translates to CASALAAGEYEQYF.

This clonotype was seen repeatedly, ten times or more. V gene TRBV3-1 combines with J gene TRBJ2-7; the D is unclear. CDR3 size: 14 residues. V lost 1 base and J 2 bases, leaving 9 bases between the germline ends. CDR1 is LGHDT and CDR2 is YNNKEL in the germline V gene (reference sequence). The CDR3 bases are TGTGCCAGCAGCCAAGGGGGTCCCCCCTACGAGCAGTACTTC. Translation: CASSQGGPPYEQYF.